The 10 T cell receptor beta chains in this list originate from one sample, sequenced in a study of a mutant IDH1 vaccine in newly diagnosed glioma. These receptors lack a known antigen. The protocol was immunoSEQ multiplex PCR, while the TCRdb copy is restricted to in-frame clones and leaves out a portion. Seen here are about 120,000 clones, around three quarters observed once, and the top ten hold 5.5%. Indicated time point: week 11, during vaccination. In every dose of vaccine, 300 ug of mutant IDH1 20-mer peptide was given alongside topical imiquimod. The sample was PBMCs, taken from a glioma patient whose treatment included an IDH1 peptide vaccine. The receptors shown here come from a man in his forties with glioma.

The CDR3 DNA is TGTGCCAGCAGCACAGGGGGAGGTTTTGACGAGCAGTACTTC. Encoded protein: CASSTGGGFDEQYF. J is TRBJ2-7 and V is TRBV9, with 8 nucleotides matching TRBD1. V lost 4 bases, J lost 5 bases, and 8 bases stayed unmatched. Germline CDR1 is SGDLS and CDR2 is YYNGEE. The CDR3 sequence is 14 residues long. The complete variable domain, with remaining parts taken from reference TRBV9 and TRBJ2-7, reads DSGVTQTPKHLITATGQRVTLRCSPRSGDLSVYWYQQSLDQGLQFLIQYYNGEERAKGNILERFSAQQFPDLHSELNLSSLELGDSALYFCASSTGGGFDEQYFGPGTRLTVT.

This clone was counted only a few times. The V gene is TRBV30, the J gene TRBJ1-2; a possible D gene is TRBD1 (6 bases). The germline V gene has CDR1 GTSNPN and CDR2 SVGIG (reference sequence). This CDR3 is 12 amino acids long. V lost 4 bases and J 2 bases, leaving 8 bases between the germline ends. CDR3 region: CAWTRGNYGYTF. The CDR3 DNA reads TGTGCCTGGACCAGGGGAAACTATGGCTACACCTTC.

Regarding this clone: The sample holds other DNA sequences that translate to the same CDR3. V usage is TRBV5-4 and J usage is TRBJ1-4; 8 positions match TRBD1. V dropped 4 bases and J dropped 6; count of bases not matched to a gene: 8. CDR3 length: 15 amino acids. CDR1 SGHNT and CDR2 YYREEE come from the germline V gene (reference sequence). DNA for the CDR3: TGTGCCAGCAGCCCAGGGACAGGCGGGGATGAAAAACTGTTTTTT. It is translated as CASSPGTGGDEKLFF. The full variable domain, with the rest looked up from reference TRBV5-4 and TRBJ1-4, is ETGVTQSPTHLIKTRGQQVTLRCSSQSGHNTVSWYQQALGQGPQFIFQYYREEENGRGNFPPRFSGLQFPNYSSELNVNALELDDSALYLCASSPGTGGDEKLFFGSGTQLSVL.

The chain is built from TRBV4-3 and TRBJ2-2; the match to TRBD1 covers 7 bases. The CDR3 spans 15 residues. The germline gives CDR1 LGHNA, CDR2 YSLEER. J gave up 4 bases and V 2 bases, and 4 bases lay outside the gene matches. This chain's CDR3 is CASSQKTGATGELFF. CDR3 sequence (DNA): TGCGCCAGCAGCCAAAAAACAGGGGCCACCGGGGAGCTGTTTTTT.

This clone was recorded a few times. The rearrangement joins TRBV7-2 to TRBJ1-2; the match to TRBD1 covers 7 bases. This CDR3 contains 15 residues. Unmatched junction bases numbered 4, after V lost 1 base and J lost 2 bases. Germline V gene sequence: CDR1 SGHTA, CDR2 FQGNSA. This CDR3 reads CASSLGQGPNYGYTF. The CDR3 DNA reads TGTGCCAGCAGCTTAGGACAGGGCCCAAACTATGGCTACACCTTC.

The rearrangement links TRBV12-2 to TRBJ1-1; no check of the table's D call, TRBD1, against the DNA was made. TRBV12-2 is a documented pseudogene. The CDR3 extends over 16 amino acids. This CDR3 is CASRLMTGRMNTEAFF. DNA for the CDR3: TGTGCAAGTCGCTTAATGACAGGCCGCATGAACACTGAAGCTTTCTTT.

This clone has a single count. This chain connects TRBV5-1 to TRBJ2-7; D perhaps matches TRBD1 (5 bases). The CDR3 contains 13 residues. Trimming pared 0 bases from V and 5 bases from J, leaving 9 bases between. The germline gives CDR1 SGHRS, CDR2 YFSETQ. In nucleotides, the CDR3 is TGCGCCAGCAGCTTGGAGCAGGGTAACGAGCAGTACTTC. Its protein product is CASSLEQGNEQYF.

This chain connects TRBV28 to TRBJ2-7; D unclear. This CDR3 is 13 amino acids long. V gave up 8 bases and J gave up 2 bases, with 13 bases separating them. Germline loops: CDR1 MDHEN, CDR2 SYDVKM. The CDR3: CASSVATPYEQYF. As DNA, the CDR3 is TGTGCCAGCTCAGTTGCCACCCCCTACGAGCAGTACTTC.

The V call is TRBV6-5, the J call TRBJ2-2; 12 nucleotides line up with TRBD2. V gave up 7 bases and J gave up 2 bases; unmatched junction bases: 2. Germline V gives CDR1 MNHEY, CDR2 SVGAGI. The CDR3 contains 15 residues. The CDR3 DNA reads as TGTGCCAGCAAACTAGCGGGGGGAAACACCGGGGAGCTGTTTTTT. It encodes CASKLAGGNTGELFF.

The chain is built from TRBV5-4 and TRBJ1-3; D uncertain. The CDR3 totals 15 residues. V was cut by 3 bases and J by 0 bases, with 10 bases left in between. Germline V gene sequence: CDR1 SGHNT, CDR2 YYREEE (reference sequence). CDR3 region: CASSSDVRSGNTIYF. The CDR3 bases are TGTGCCAGCAGCTCGGACGTCCGCTCTGGAAACACCATATATTTT. The whole variable domain, filled in from reference TRBV5-4 and TRBJ1-3, reads ETGVTQSPTHLIKTRGQQVTLRCSSQSGHNTVSWYQQALGQGPQFIFQYYREEENGRGNFPPRFSGLQFPNYSSELNVNALELDDSALYLCASSSDVRSGNTIYFGEGSWLTVV.